This TCR beta chain came from a study of T cell clonality in common variable immunodeficiency. CDR3 size: 20 residues. Trimming at V came to 1 base and at J to 0 bases, leaving 7 bases not matched to a gene. The germline V gene encodes CDR1 MRHNA and CDR2 SNTAGT. This clone was seen a few times. The read is 3 residues too short to cover the CDR3 end, so that end is filled in from the germline J gene. Generated by immunoSEQ multiplex PCR, the TCRdb table keeps only in-frame clones and is missing some. The sample was found to contain tens of thousands of clones, and every one recurs. This clonotype was sampled from a person between 18 and 75 years old in good health. The chain joins TRBV6-4 to TRBJ2-1; TRBD2 agrees at 15 bases. Material: peripheral blood mononuclear cells. The CDR3 spells CASSDCGTSGRRGSYNEQFF. Incomplete CDR3 DNA: TGTGCCAGCAGTGACTGCGGGACTAGCGGGAGGAGGGGCTCCTACAATGAG.